Each of the 26 T cell receptor beta chains below was sequenced from the same sample in a study of cytomegalovirus exposure and HLA in healthy donors. The PCR used 60 Vbeta and 13 Jbeta primers. The data were produced by immunoSEQ multiplex PCR, yet TCRdb's version contains in-frame clones alone and is incomplete. The sample holds around 190,000 clones, about four fifths seen once. Sequences were obtained from PBMCs. The receptor set was obtained from a man between 18 and 29 years old in good health and CMV-seronegative.

This clone was detected a few times. This rearrangement joins TRBV28 to TRBJ2-5, with 9 positions matching TRBD1. Losses at the gene ends were 7 bases for V and 5 bases for J; bases not matched to a gene: 8. The CDR3 length is 14 residues. Per germline, CDR1 MDHEN and CDR2 SYDVKM. CDR3: CASKKQGAGETQYF. CDR3 in DNA: TGTGCCAGCAAGAAACAGGGGGCGGGGGAGACCCAGTACTTC.

The V and J genes are TRBV9 and TRBJ2-5; D not resolved. With 3 bases removed from V and 2 bases from J, the gap between germline ends came to 11 bases. Germline values: CDR1 SGDLS, CDR2 YYNGEE. CDR3 length: 14 amino acids. DNA for the CDR3: TGTGCCAGCAGCGGCTCAGTGTCGCAAGAGACCCAGTACTTC. Translated, it gives CASSGSVSQETQYF.

The chain couples TRBV10-3 to TRBJ2-3; D is uncertain. This CDR3 is 13 amino acids long. The V gene lost 2 bases and the J gene lost 4 bases, with 7 bases spanning the gap. Germline-derived CDR1 and CDR2 are ENHRY and SYGVKD. CDR3 region: CAISEAAPDTQYF. For the CDR3, the DNA is TGTGCCATCAGTGAGGCGGCCCCAGATACGCAGTATTTT.

The V gene is TRBV7-2, the J gene TRBJ2-3, with 9 bases identical to TRBD2. The CDR3 extends over 16 amino acids. From germline, CDR1 is SGHTA and CDR2 FQGNSA. The ends lost 8 bases at V and 3 bases at J; junction bases unmatched: 12. This chain's CDR3 is CASRSTAGGPTDTQYF. CDR3 sequence (DNA): TGTGCCAGCCGATCCACGGCGGGAGGGCCGACAGATACGCAGTATTTT.

This clone has more than one count but fewer than ten. The rearrangement joins TRBV9 to TRBJ2-3; D may be TRBD1 (5 bases). V was trimmed by 1 base and J by 0 bases, leaving 12 bases between them. The CDR3 is 16 residues long. Germline V lookup: CDR1 SGDLS, CDR2 YYNGEE. The CDR3 DNA is TGTGCCAGCAGCGTACAGGGCACAAGAAGCACAGATACGCAGTATTTT. Translated, it gives CASSVQGTRSTDTQYF.

The chain is built from TRBV18 and TRBJ1-4; tentatively, D is TRBD1 (5 bases). V gave up 4 bases and J gave up 5 bases, with 14 bases separating them. Germline-derived CDR1 and CDR2 are KGHSH and LQKENI. This CDR3 has 15 amino acids. The DNA for the CDR3 is TGTGCCAGCTCACTCAGGGTTGCTAGAAATGAAAAACTGTTTTTT. This codes for CASSLRVARNEKLFF.

The gene calls are TRBV5-1 and TRBJ2-7; 9 bases fit TRBD1. The CDR3 contains 15 residues. After removal of 4 bases from V and 5 bases from J, the junction contained 10 bases not matched to a gene. The germline gives CDR1 SGHRS, CDR2 YFSETQ. The CDR3: CASSTPGQGFHEQYF. The CDR3 nucleotides are TGCGCCAGCAGCACCCCGGGACAGGGTTTCCACGAGCAGTACTTC.

The J gene is TRBJ2-1, the V gene TRBV7-6; D not certain. The length of the CDR3 is 15 residues. Germline CDR1 and CDR2: SGHVS and FNYEAQ. Trimming shortened V by 5 bases and J by 1 base, and 12 bases separated the two germline ends. The CDR3 DNA is TGTGCCAGCAGCCCTCGATCGAGTTCCTACAATGAGCAGTTCTTC. Translating gives CASSPRSSSYNEQFF.

The V gene is TRBV27, the J gene TRBJ2-2, with D perhaps matching TRBD1 (5 bases). This CDR3 contains 12 residues. V was shortened by 4 bases and J by 8 bases, with 8 bases between the two germline ends. Germline CDR1 reads MNHEY; CDR2 reads SMNVEV (reference sequence). CDR3 sequence reads: CASSSRGGELFF. Here the CDR3 DNA reads TGTGCCAGCAGTTCTAGGGGTGGGGAGCTGTTTTTT.

The chain joins TRBV19 to TRBJ1-1, with 11 bases aligning to TRBD1. CDR1 is LNHDA and CDR2 is SQIVND in the germline V gene (reference sequence). The junction had 13 bases not matched to a gene; V was cut back by 8 bases and J by 11 bases. The length of the CDR3 is 14 residues. CDR3 sequence: CASARDRGEAGAFF. The CDR3 bases are TGTGCCAGTGCCCGGGACAGGGGGGAGGCGGGCGCTTTCTTT. The variable domain in full, completed from reference TRBV19 and TRBJ1-1, reads DGGITQSPKYLFRKEGQNVTLSCEQNLNHDAMYWYRQDPGQGLRLIYYSQIVNDFQKGDIAEGYSVSREKKESFPLTVTSAQKNPTAFYLCASARDRGEAGAFFGQGTRLTVV.

The J gene is TRBJ2-1, the V gene TRBV4-2, with D perhaps matching TRBD1 (6 bases). The V gene lost 2 bases and the J gene lost 6 bases, with 17 bases spanning the gap. Germline V gives CDR1 LGHNA, CDR2 YNFKEQ. This CDR3 is built from 16 residues. The CDR3 DNA reads as TGTGCCAGCAGCCAATTGGACTCAGGGGTACGCAATGAGCAGTTCTTC. Protein: CASSQLDSGVRNEQFF.

This sequence joins TRBV19 and TRBJ2-7; TRBD2 matches at 10 bases. The CDR3 length is 16 residues. Germline V gene data show CDR1 as LNHDA and CDR2 as SQIVND (reference sequence). With 7 bases clipped from V and 7 bases from J, the junction kept 16 bases outside the gene matches. The CDR3 spells CASTPSGLAARYEQYF. CDR3 bases: TGTGCCAGTACCCCGTCCGGACTAGCGGCCAGATATGAGCAGTACTTC.

The J gene is TRBJ1-4, the V gene TRBV7-9; D unresolved. The germline V and J ends were trimmed by 3 bases and 8 bases, with 4 bases remaining between them. Germline CDR1 is SEHNR and CDR2 is FQNEAQ (reference sequence). This CDR3 has 11 amino acids. The CDR3 loop is CASSFVEKLFF. In nucleotides, the CDR3 is TGTGCCAGCAGCTTCGTGGAAAAACTGTTTTTT.

This clone has a handful of counts. The chain has TRBV10-1 and TRBJ1-1; D is possibly TRBD1 (5 bases). Per the germline V gene, CDR1 is WNHNN and CDR2 is SYGVQD (reference sequence). The CDR3 spans 13 residues. The ends were cut back, 7 bases at V and 5 bases at J, with 14 bases in the middle. The CDR3 here is CASKQDLETEAFF. Written as DNA, the CDR3 is TGCGCCAGCAAACAGGATCTGGAGACTGAAGCTTTCTTT.

The chain employs TRBV5-8 and TRBJ2-7, with D perhaps TRBD2 (7 bases). This CDR3 has 15 residues. Looked up from germline, CDR1 is SGHTS and CDR2 is YDEGEE. V was clipped by 4 bases and J by 2 bases, with 16 bases between them. This CDR3 is CASSQQGGAPYEQYF. Here the CDR3 DNA reads TGTGCCAGCAGCCAACAGGGAGGGGCCCCCTACGAGCAGTACTTC.

The chain links TRBV5-4 to TRBJ2-5, with 11 bases aligning to TRBD1. J was trimmed by 5 bases and V by 0 bases; bases with no gene match: 6. In germline, CDR1 is SGHNT, CDR2 YYREEE (reference sequence). The CDR3 sequence is 16 residues long. The CDR3 nucleotides read TGTGCCAGCAGCTTGGACCTCCGGGACAGGGGGGAGACCCAGTACTTC. Translation gives CASSLDLRDRGETQYF.

This chain connects TRBV11-3 to TRBJ2-1; 11 bases agree with TRBD2. V was pared by 7 bases and J by 0 bases, with 14 bases of the junction left unmatched. The CDR3 runs 19 residues. Per the germline V gene, CDR1 is SGHNT and CDR2 is YENEEA. The CDR3 here is CASNPAGTSGNRSYNEQFF. The CDR3 DNA sequence: TGTGCCAGCAACCCGGCTGGGACTAGCGGCAACCGCTCCTACAATGAGCAGTTCTTC.

This clone came up a few times. CDR3 protein: CAISEGTGRSTYEQYF. In DNA, the CDR3 is TGTGCCATCAGTGAGGGGACAGGGAGGTCCACCTACGAGCAGTACTTC. The chain carries TRBV10-3 and TRBJ2-7; 9 nucleotides line up with TRBD1. The length of the CDR3 is 16 residues. Germline lookup yields CDR1 ENHRY and CDR2 SYGVKD. The J segment lost 2 bases and the V segment lost 2 bases, leaving 7 bases of the junction unmatched.

The V gene is TRBV7-2, the J gene TRBJ2-3, with 10 bases lining up with TRBD1. Trimming at V came to 6 bases and at J to 4 bases, leaving 1 base not matched to a gene. Germline CDR1 and CDR2: SGHTA and FQGNSA. The CDR3 spans 13 residues. The CDR3 is CASRDRGADTQYF. The CDR3 DNA reads as TGTGCCAGCAGGGACAGGGGGGCAGATACGCAGTATTTT.

The rearrangement links TRBV11-3 to TRBJ1-3, with D unclear. V lost 5 bases to trimming and J lost 1 base, with 12 bases between them. The CDR3 is 15 amino acids. Per the germline V gene, CDR1 is SGHNT and CDR2 is YENEEA. The CDR3 DNA reads as TGTGCCAGCAGCAAAACAGCTTCATCTGGAAACACCATATATTTT. It is translated as CASSKTASSGNTIYF. Looking up the rest from reference TRBV11-3 and TRBJ1-3 gives the full variable domain: EAGVVQSPRYKIIEKKQPVAFWCNPISGHNTLYWYLQNLGQGPELLIRYENEEAVDDSQLPKDRFSAERLKGVDSTLKIQPAELGDSAVYLCASSKTASSGNTIYFGEGSWLTVV.

This chain joins TRBV5-1 and TRBJ2-5; D gene uncertain. The J call may be mistaken, given a closer DNA end match to TRBJ2-7. The CDR3 extends over 14 amino acids. CDR1 and CDR2 from the germline V gene are SGHRS and YFSETQ. CDR3 DNA sequence: TGCGCCAGCAGCTTGGAAACGGTTTCCTACGAGCAGTACTTC. Translation gives CASSLETVSYEQYF.

This sequence joins TRBV5-5 and TRBJ2-2; the D gene is possibly TRBD1 (6 bases). CDR3 length: 18 residues. The germline CDR1 and CDR2 sequences are SGHKS and YYEKEE (reference sequence). The V and J ends lost 0 bases and 7 bases respectively, with 22 bases between them. The CDR3 DNA follows: TGTGCCAGCAGCTTGGGCTCCGGGACACCTGCGATCGACGGGGAGCTGTTTTTT. Its protein is CASSLGSGTPAIDGELFF.

The V call is TRBV28, the J call TRBJ2-3; 7 bases fit TRBD2. V was clipped by 3 bases and J by 0 bases; unmatched bases: 12. Germline CDR1 MDHEN, CDR2 SYDVKM. CDR3 length equals 18 residues. In DNA form, the CDR3 reads TGTGCCAGCAGTTTTACCGGGAGGTGGGAGACTAGCACAGATACGCAGTATTTT. This translates into CASSFTGRWETSTDTQYF.

This chain links TRBV6-1 with TRBJ2-7; 11 positions match TRBD1. V shed 7 bases and J 3 bases; nucleotides not matched to a gene: 5. The length of the CDR3 is 14 residues. CDR1 is MNHNS, CDR2 SASEGT, per germline. The CDR3 here is CASTQGQGGYEQYF. Written as DNA, the CDR3 is TGTGCCAGCACCCAGGGACAGGGGGGCTACGAGCAGTACTTC.

This rearrangement joins TRBV4-3 to TRBJ2-1; 8 nucleotides align to TRBD1. The CDR3 is 17 residues long. CDR1 and CDR2 from the germline V gene are LGHNA and YSLEER. Trimming cost V 0 bases and J 6 bases; bases outside gene matches: 10. The CDR3 region has the DNA TGCGCCAGCAGCCAAGAGGCGCCCAGGGGGCGAATCAATGAGCAGTTCTTC. It yields the protein CASSQEAPRGRINEQFF.

This chain connects TRBV7-9 to TRBJ2-5; D is undetermined. The V gene's germline CDR1 is SEHNR and CDR2 FQNEAQ (reference sequence). This CDR3 region has 16 residues. V was clipped by 1 base and J by 2 bases, with 14 bases between them. The CDR3 DNA reads TGTGCCAGCAGCTTAGGCACAACCCGTTGGCAAGAGACCCAGTACTTC. It translates to CASSLGTTRWQETQYF.